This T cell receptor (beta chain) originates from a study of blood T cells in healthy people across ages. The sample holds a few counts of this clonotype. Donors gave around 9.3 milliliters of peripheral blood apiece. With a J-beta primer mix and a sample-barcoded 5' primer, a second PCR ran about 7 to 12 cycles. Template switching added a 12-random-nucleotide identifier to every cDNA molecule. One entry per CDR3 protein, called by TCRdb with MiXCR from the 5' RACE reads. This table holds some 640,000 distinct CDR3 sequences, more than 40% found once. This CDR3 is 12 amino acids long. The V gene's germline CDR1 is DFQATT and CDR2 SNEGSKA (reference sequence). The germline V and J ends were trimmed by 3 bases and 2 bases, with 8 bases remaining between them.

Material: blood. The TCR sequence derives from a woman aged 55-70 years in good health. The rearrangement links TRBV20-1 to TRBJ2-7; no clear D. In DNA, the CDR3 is TGCAGTGCTAGTATTAGTGCCTACGAGCAGTACTTC. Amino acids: CSASISAYEQYF.